Following are 21 T cell receptor beta chains from one sample sequenced in a study of T cells expressing NK-cell markers. TCRdb re-called the 5' RACE reads; one entry per CDR3 protein, DNA not given. This table lists around 180,000 distinct CDR3 sequences. What was sequenced was blood T cells: a sorted CD56 or NKG2C T cell subset, CD4+ or CD8+ T cells, or bulk PBMC T cells (not recorded which). Receptors originate from a man between 18 and 69 years old in good health.

V usage is TRBV19 and J usage is TRBJ1-1. The CDR3 consists of 16 residues. Germline-derived CDR1 and CDR2 are LNHDA and SQIVND (reference sequence). The CDR3 sequence is CASSIDLAGIDTEAFF.

V gene TRBV5-6 combines with J gene TRBJ2-3; as DNA is missing, the TRBD2 call by TCRdb cannot be tested. The CDR3 has 16 amino acids. Germline CDR1 SGHDT, CDR2 YYEEEE. CDR3: CASSGYGLASTDTQYF. The variable domain in full, with the rest retrieved from reference TRBV5-6 and TRBJ2-3, is DAGVTQSPTHLIKTRGQQVTLRCSPKSGHDTVSWYQQALGQGPQFIFQYYEEEERQRGNFPDRFSGHQFPNYSSELNVNALLLGDSALYLCASSGYGLASTDTQYFGPGTRLTVL.

This chain uses TRBV6-5 with TRBJ1-2; TCRdb reports TRBD1, a call that lacks DNA to check it against. CDR1 is MNHEY and CDR2 is SVGAGI in the germline V gene. This CDR3 has 15 amino acids. The CDR3 is CASSYSPDRGWGYTF.

The chain has TRBV20-1 and TRBJ2-5; the D call from TCRdb, TRBD1, cannot be confirmed without DNA. Germline V gene sequence: CDR1 DFQATT, CDR2 SNEGSKA (reference sequence). The CDR3 spans 16 residues. CDR3 protein: CSARDPLAGGRETQYF.

This chain connects TRBV15 to TRBJ2-3; no DNA is available, so the TRBD1 call from TCRdb remains unchecked. Germline CDR1 and CDR2: LNHNV and YYDKDF (reference sequence). The CDR3 runs 15 residues. CDR3 in amino acids: CATSSTGGGTDTQYF. The variable domain in full, with the rest retrieved from reference TRBV15 and TRBJ2-3, is DAMVIQNPRYQVTQFGKPVTLSCSQTLNHNVMYWYQQKSSQAPKLLFHYYDKDFNNEADTPDNFQSRRPNTSFCFLDIRSPGLGDTAMYLCATSSTGGGTDTQYFGPGTRLTVL.

This rearrangement joins TRBV18 to TRBJ2-7; TCRdb proposes TRBD1, but this gene call is untestable without DNA. This CDR3 has 15 residues. Germline V gene lookup returns CDR1 KGHSH and CDR2 LQKENI. This CDR3 reads CASSPRDRPPYEQYF.

This sequence joins TRBV4-1 and TRBJ1-4. This CDR3 spans 15 amino acids. The germline gives CDR1 MGHRA, CDR2 YSYEKL. This CDR3 is CASSQREATNEKLFF.

The gene calls are TRBV20-1 and TRBJ2-7; the TCRdb D gene call, TRBD1, has no DNA to confirm it. The germline V gene encodes CDR1 DFQATT and CDR2 SNEGSKA (reference sequence). The CDR3 is 11 amino acids. CDR3 sequence reads: CSAMGGGEQYF.

The chain has TRBV5-1 and TRBJ1-6. The CDR3 sequence is 13 residues long. Germline V lookup: CDR1 SGHRS, CDR2 YFSETQ. The CDR3 loop is CASSLLGDSPLHF. The entire variable domain, with the rest obtained from reference TRBV5-1 and TRBJ1-6, is as follows: KAGVTQTPRYLIKTRGQQVTLSCSPISGHRSVSWYQQTPGQGLQFLFEYFSETQRNKGNFPGRFSGRQFSNSRSEMNVSTLELGDSALYLCASSLLGDSPLHFGNGTRLTVT.

The CDR3 reads CSGIRPDAYETQYF. V is TRBV20-1 and J is TRBJ2-5. The length of the CDR3 is 14 residues. Per the germline V gene, CDR1 is DFQATT and CDR2 is SNEGSKA (reference sequence).

The chain recombines TRBV27 with TRBJ2-6; the TRBD1 assignment by TCRdb is unverifiable without DNA. The CDR3 is 20 residues long. Germline V gene lookup returns CDR1 MNHEY and CDR2 SMNVEV (reference sequence). The CDR3 loop reads CASSLKGLGQGFSGANVLTF.

The J gene is TRBJ2-7, the V gene TRBV5-1; TCRdb's D call of TRBD1 is untestable without DNA. The CDR3 covers 16 residues. Germline V lookup: CDR1 SGHRS, CDR2 YFSETQ. CDR3 protein: CASILSNRDPSYEQYF.

The chain links TRBV11-2 to TRBJ1-6; TCRdb picks TRBD1, but there is no DNA to check that call. Germline CDR1 SGHAT, CDR2 FQNNGV. The CDR3 consists of 19 residues. CDR3 region: CASSLVVWTVDSYNSPLHF.

This sequence joins TRBV5-8 and TRBJ2-1. The CDR3 is made up of 14 amino acids. CDR1 and CDR2 (germline): SGHTS, YDEGEE. The CDR3 spells CASSWLADSNEQFF.

The V gene is TRBV9, the J gene TRBJ1-1; as DNA is missing, the TRBD1 call by TCRdb cannot be tested. CDR3 length equals 15 residues. Germline CDR1 is SGDLS and CDR2 is YYNGEE. This CDR3 reads CASSVEGGSYTEAFF. The full variable domain, rest sourced from reference TRBV9 and TRBJ1-1, is DSGVTQTPKHLITATGQRVTLRCSPRSGDLSVYWYQQSLDQGLQFLIQYYNGEERAKGNILERFSAQQFPDLHSELNLSSLELGDSALYFCASSVEGGSYTEAFFGQGTRLTVV.

The genes are TRBV4-2 and TRBJ2-7; the TCRdb D gene call, TRBD1, has no DNA to confirm it. This CDR3 has 15 residues. Germline values: CDR1 LGHNA, CDR2 YNFKEQ. CDR3 region: CASSQGPGQGYEQYF.

This chain joins TRBV5-6 and TRBJ1-1; the D gene TCRdb calls, TRBD1, cannot be checked with no DNA. The CDR3 is made up of 13 amino acids. CDR1 is SGHDT and CDR2 is YYEEEE in the germline V gene. CDR3 sequence reads: CASSPGLNTEAFF.

V usage is TRBV5-6 and J usage is TRBJ1-6; the TRBD1 assignment by TCRdb is unverifiable without DNA. CDR1 is SGHDT, CDR2 YYEEEE, per germline. CDR3 length: 14 amino acids. The CDR3 here is CASSPAGSFSPLHF.

The chain employs TRBV28 and TRBJ2-3; the D call from TCRdb, TRBD2, cannot be confirmed without DNA. Germline CDR1 reads MDHEN; CDR2 reads SYDVKM. The CDR3 has 17 amino acids. The CDR3: CASSLLFLAGGSDTQYF.

The rearrangement uses TRBV7-9 and TRBJ2-5. The V gene's germline CDR1 is SEHNR and CDR2 FQNEAQ (reference sequence). The CDR3 totals 15 residues. CDR3 residues: CASSLVAVEVETQYF.

The chain combines TRBV4-2 with TRBJ2-3; no DNA is available, so the TRBD1 call from TCRdb remains unchecked. The CDR3 loop spans 13 amino acids. Germline values: CDR1 LGHNA, CDR2 YNFKEQ. The CDR3 sequence: CASSQEQVDTQYF.